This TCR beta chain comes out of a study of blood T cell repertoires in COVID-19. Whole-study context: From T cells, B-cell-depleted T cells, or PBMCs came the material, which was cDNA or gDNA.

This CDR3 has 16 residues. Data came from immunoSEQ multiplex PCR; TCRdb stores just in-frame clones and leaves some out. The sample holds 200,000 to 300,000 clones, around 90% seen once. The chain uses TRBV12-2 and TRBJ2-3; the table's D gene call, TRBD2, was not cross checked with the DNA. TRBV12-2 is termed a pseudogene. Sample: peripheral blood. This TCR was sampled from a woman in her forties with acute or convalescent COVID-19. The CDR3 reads CASRLVSRGSTDTQYF. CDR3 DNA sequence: TGTGCAAGTCGCTTAGTCTCGCGGGGGAGCACAGATACGCAGTATTTT.